These T cell receptor beta chains were read from a single sample in a study of regulatory T cells in long-lasting Graves disease. TCRdb reprocessed the multiplex PCR reads with MiXCR, giving one entry per CDR3 protein. Of roughly 510,000 distinct CDR3 sequences listed, about 16% are singletons. This same sample was also taken into another study, of T cells in Graves' hyperthyroidism and ophthalmopathy.

The source material was peripheral blood mononuclear cells (PBMCs), sampled at new diagnosis, from a patient treated with antithyroid drugs. Receptors were obtained from a man between 18 and 29 years old with Graves disease. CDR3s include the opening cysteine and the closing phenylalanine or tryptophan. A D gene is named only where the DNA matches it firmly. Clone size is given for some rows only: seen once, a few or many times, or a class if the clone is expanded.

d_call	clone_size	v_call	j_call	cdr3_length	cdr3_nt	cdr3_aa
.	.	TRBV6-2/TRBV6-3	TRBJ2-7	13	TGTGCCGGCAGTTACAACCCAGACGGCGAGCAGTACTTC	CAGSYNPDGEQYF
.	many	TRBV12-3/TRBV12-4	TRBJ2-2	14	TGTGCCAGCAGGGAGGGGTTCGGCACCGGGGAGCTGTTTTTT	CASREGFGTGELFF
.	many	TRBV7-9	TRBJ1-1	12	TGTGCCAGCAGCTATGGAAGCACTGAAGCTTTCTTT	CASSYGSTEAFF
TRBD1	many	TRBV24-1	TRBJ2-2	16	TGTGCCACCAGTGATGCCGGGACAGGGAACACCGGGGAGCTGTTTTTT	CATSDAGTGNTGELFF
.	.	TRBV28	TRBJ1-6	15	TGTGCCAGCAGACTAAACCCCCAATATAATCCACCCCTCCACTTT	CASRLNPQYNPPLHF
.	.	TRBV5-6	TRBJ2-1	13	TGTGCCAGCAGCCAGGGACCGCCAAATGAGCAGTTCTTC	CASSQGPPNEQFF
.	many	TRBV30	TRBJ1-2	12	TGTGCCTCGGACAATCTAACGGGAGGCTACACCTTC	CASDNLTGGYTF
.	few	TRBV30	TRBJ1-5	16	TGTGCCTGGAGTGCCAGCAGGGGATATAGCAATCAGCCCCAGCATTTT	CAWSASRGYSNQPQHF
.	many	TRBV5-6	TRBJ2-7	14	TGTGCCAGCACCCGGACAGACCTTTCCTACGAGCAGTACTTC	CASTRTDLSYEQYF
TRBD1	many	TRBV14	TRBJ2-5	17	TGTGCCAGCAGCCCCCTCCCGGGACAGGGATCGGAAGAGACCCAGTACTTC	CASSPLPGQGSEETQYF
.	.	TRBV9	TRBJ1-2	14	TGTGCCAGCAGCGTGCAGGGAAATCCTTATGGCTACACCTTC	CASSVQGNPYGYTF
.	.	TRBV12-3/TRBV12-4	TRBJ2-2	14	TGTGCCAGCAGCCCGAGGACCGCCCAGGGGGAGCTGTTTTTT	CASSPRTAQGELFF
TRBD2	.	TRBV20-1	TRBJ2-7	15	TGCAGTGCTAGCTGGCTAGCGGGAATGGTCGACGAGCAGTACTTC	CSASWLAGMVDEQYF
.	once	TRBV9	TRBJ1-1	19	TGTGCCAGCAGCGTATCACCGGGGGGGGGCATACAGTGGAACACTGAAGCTTTCTTT	CASSVSPGGGIQWNTEAFF
.	.	TRBV5-6	TRBJ2-2	16	TGTGCCAGCAGCCCCGGCGGCGGGACGTACACCGGGGAGCTGTTTTTT	CASSPGGGTYTGELFF